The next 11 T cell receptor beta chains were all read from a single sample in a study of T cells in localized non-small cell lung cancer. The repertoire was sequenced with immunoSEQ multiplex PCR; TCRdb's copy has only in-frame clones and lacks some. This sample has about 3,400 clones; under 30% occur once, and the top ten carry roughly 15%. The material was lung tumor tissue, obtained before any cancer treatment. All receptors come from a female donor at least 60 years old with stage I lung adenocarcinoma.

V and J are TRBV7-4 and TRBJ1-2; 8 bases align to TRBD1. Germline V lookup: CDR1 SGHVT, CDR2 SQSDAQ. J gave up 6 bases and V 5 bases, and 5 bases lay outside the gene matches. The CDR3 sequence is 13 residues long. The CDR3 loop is CASSPTGEHGYTF. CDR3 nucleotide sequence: TGTGCCAGCAGCCCGACAGGGGAACATGGCTACACCTTC.

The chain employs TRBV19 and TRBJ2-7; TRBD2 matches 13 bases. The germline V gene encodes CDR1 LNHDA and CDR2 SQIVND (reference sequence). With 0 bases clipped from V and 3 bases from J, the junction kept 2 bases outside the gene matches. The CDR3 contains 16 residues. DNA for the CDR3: TGTGCCAGTAGTATAGAGGGGACTAGCGGGGTCTACGAGCAGTACTTC. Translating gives CASSIEGTSGVYEQYF.

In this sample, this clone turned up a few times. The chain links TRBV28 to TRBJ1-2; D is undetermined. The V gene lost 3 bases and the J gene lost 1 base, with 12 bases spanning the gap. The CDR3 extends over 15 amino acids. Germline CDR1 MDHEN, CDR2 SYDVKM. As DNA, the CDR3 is TGTGCCAGCAGTTTTGTTAGGGAATATAACTATGGCTACACCTTC. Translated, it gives CASSFVREYNYGYTF.

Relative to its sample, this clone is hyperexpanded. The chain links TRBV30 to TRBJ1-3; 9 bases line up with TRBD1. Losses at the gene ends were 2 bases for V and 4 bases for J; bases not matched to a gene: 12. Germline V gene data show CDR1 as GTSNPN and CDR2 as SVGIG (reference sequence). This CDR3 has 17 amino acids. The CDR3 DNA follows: TGTGCCTGGAGTCCTATCCCGGGACAGGGTGGAGGAAACACCATATATTTT. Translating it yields CAWSPIPGQGGGNTIYF.

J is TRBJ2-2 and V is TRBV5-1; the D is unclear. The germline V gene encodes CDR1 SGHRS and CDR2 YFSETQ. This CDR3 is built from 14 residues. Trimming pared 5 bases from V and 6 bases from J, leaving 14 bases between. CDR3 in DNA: TGCGCCAGCAGTCTCATTGTCTCTGCCGGGGAGCTGTTTTTT. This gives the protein CASSLIVSAGELFF. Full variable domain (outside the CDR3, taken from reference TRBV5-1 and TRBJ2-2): KAGVTQTPRYLIKTRGQQVTLSCSPISGHRSVSWYQQTPGQGLQFLFEYFSETQRNKGNFPGRFSGRQFSNSRSEMNVSTLELGDSALYLCASSLIVSAGELFFGEGSRLTVL.

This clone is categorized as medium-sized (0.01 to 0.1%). The CDR3 DNA reads TGCGCCAGCAGCCAAGAGTTTCGACAGTATCATGGCTACACCTTC. This codes for CASSQEFRQYHGYTF. The chain carries TRBV4-1 and TRBJ1-2; maybe TRBD1 (5 bases). This CDR3 has 15 residues. Per the germline V gene, CDR1 is MGHRA and CDR2 is YSYEKL. V was clipped by 0 bases and J by 6 bases, with 14 bases between them.

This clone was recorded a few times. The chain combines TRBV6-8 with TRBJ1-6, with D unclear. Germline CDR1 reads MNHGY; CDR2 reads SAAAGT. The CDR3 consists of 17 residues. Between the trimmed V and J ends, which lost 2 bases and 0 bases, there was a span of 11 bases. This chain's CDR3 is CASSYAGVSSYNSPLHF. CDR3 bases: TGTGCCAGCAGTTACGCGGGAGTTAGCTCCTATAATTCACCCCTCCACTTT.

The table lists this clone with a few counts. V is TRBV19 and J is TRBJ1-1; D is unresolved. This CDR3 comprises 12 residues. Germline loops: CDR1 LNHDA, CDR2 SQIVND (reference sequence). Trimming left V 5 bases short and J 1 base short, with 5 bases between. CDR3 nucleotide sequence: TGTGCCAGTAGTCTTCAGAACACTGAAGCTTTCTTT. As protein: CASSLQNTEAFF.

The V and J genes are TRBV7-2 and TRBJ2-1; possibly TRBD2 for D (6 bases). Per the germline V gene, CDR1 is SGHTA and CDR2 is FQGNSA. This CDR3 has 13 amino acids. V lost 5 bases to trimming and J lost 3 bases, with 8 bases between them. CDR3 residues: CASSTDYYNEQFF. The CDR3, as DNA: TGTGCCAGCAGCACGGACTACTACAATGAGCAGTTCTTC.

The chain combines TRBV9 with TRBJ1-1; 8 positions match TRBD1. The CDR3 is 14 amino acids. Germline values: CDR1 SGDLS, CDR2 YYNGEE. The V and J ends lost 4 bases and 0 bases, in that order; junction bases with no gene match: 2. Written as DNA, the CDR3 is TGTGCCAGCAGCTGGACAGGGATGAACACTGAAGCTTTCTTT. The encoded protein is CASSWTGMNTEAFF.

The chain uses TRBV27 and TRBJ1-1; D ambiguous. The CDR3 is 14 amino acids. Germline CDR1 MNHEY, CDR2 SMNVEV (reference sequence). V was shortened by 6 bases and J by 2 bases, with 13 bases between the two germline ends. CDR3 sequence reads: CASSVLTGNTEAFF. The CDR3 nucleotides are TGTGCCAGCAGCGTCTTAACGGGTAACACTGAAGCTTTCTTT.